Following are 19 T cell receptor beta chains from one sample sequenced in a study of blood T cell repertoires in COVID-19. Using immunoSEQ multiplex PCR, the repertoire was profiled, and TCRdb retains in-frame clones only, with some absent. The top ten hold roughly 3.9% of the sample, which has 95,000 to 150,000 clones, roughly 84% seen once. The sample taken for sequencing was PBMCs or T cells enriched from blood (not recorded which). The source is a young woman who had recovered from COVID-19.

The genes are TRBV24-1 and TRBJ2-2; TRBD1 matches at 8 bases. The CDR3 is 16 amino acids. Germline V lookup: CDR1 KGHDR, CDR2 SFDVKD. The V segment lost 2 bases and the J segment 3 bases; nucleotides outside the gene matches: 4. DNA for the CDR3: TGTGCCACCAGTGATTCGCAGGGGGCTGACACCGGGGAGCTGTTTTTT. It yields the protein CATSDSQGADTGELFF.

The rearrangement joins TRBV6-5 to TRBJ2-7; tentative D call: TRBD2 (6 bases). CDR1 is MNHEY, CDR2 SVGAGI, per germline. The CDR3 has 11 amino acids. Trimming took off 10 bases at V and 3 bases at J, with 10 bases between the two ends. The CDR3 loop reads CAIGRGYEQYF. Here the CDR3 DNA reads TGTGCCATTGGGCGGGGCTACGAGCAGTACTTC.

V and J are TRBV20-1 and TRBJ1-2; unclear D gene. V lost 3 bases and J 4 bases, leaving 3 bases between the germline ends. The CDR3 is made up of 10 amino acids. Germline CDR1 and CDR2: DFQATT and SNEGSKA (reference sequence). For the CDR3, the DNA is TGCAGTGCTAGCCTCTATGGCTACACCTTC. Its translation: CSASLYGYTF.

This clone turned up a few times. The chain links TRBV5-1 to TRBJ2-7, with TRBD2 identical over 10 bases. CDR3 size: 15 residues. Per the germline V gene, CDR1 is SGHRS and CDR2 is YFSETQ. With 1 base clipped from V and 4 bases from J, the junction kept 5 bases outside the gene matches. In DNA, the CDR3 is TGCGCCAGCAGCTTGTTGGCTAGCGGGAGTTACGAGCAGTACTTC. The encoded protein is CASSLLASGSYEQYF.

J is TRBJ1-1 and V is TRBV18, with 7 bases matching TRBD1. V lost 3 bases, J lost 1 base, and 11 bases stayed unmatched. CDR1 and CDR2 (germline): KGHSH, LQKENI. This CDR3 is 17 amino acids long. This chain's CDR3 is CASSPSLGTARNTEAFF. The CDR3 DNA follows: TGTGCCAGCTCACCTTCACTCGGGACAGCCCGGAACACTGAAGCTTTCTTT.

The chain is built from TRBV30 and TRBJ2-7; 10 bases fit TRBD1. The CDR3 loop spans 16 amino acids. The V gene's germline CDR1 is GTSNPN and CDR2 SVGIG (reference sequence). V trimming: 4 bases; J trimming: 3 bases; junction bases outside the gene matches: 12. CDR3 sequence (DNA): TGTGCCTGGACCCAAGAATTGGACAGGGGGGTCTACGAGCAGTACTTC. Protein sequence: CAWTQELDRGVYEQYF.

The chain is built from TRBV2 and TRBJ2-2, with 10 bases lining up with TRBD1. After removal of 2 bases from V and 4 bases from J, the junction contained 7 bases not matched to a gene. In germline, CDR1 is SNHLY, CDR2 FYNNEI. The CDR3 contains 17 residues. The CDR3, as DNA: TGTGCCAGCAGTGAACCCCTTGGACAGGGGGGCACCGGGGAGCTGTTTTTT. Translating it yields CASSEPLGQGGTGELFF.

The chain links TRBV5-6 to TRBJ2-5, with 7 bases lining up with TRBD1. Losses at the gene ends were 4 bases for V and 5 bases for J; bases not matched to a gene: 8. The CDR3 is made up of 14 amino acids. Germline CDR1 and CDR2: SGHDT and YYEEEE. The CDR3 protein is CASSLQGSGETQYF. The CDR3 DNA reads as TGTGCCAGCAGCCTACAGGGGTCTGGGGAGACCCAGTACTTC.

This clone was seen a few times. This chain's CDR3 is CASRGPGSYNEQFF. Written as DNA, the CDR3 is TGTGCCAGCAGAGGCCCGGGGTCCTACAATGAGCAGTTCTTC. The J gene is TRBJ2-1, the V gene TRBV9; maybe TRBD2 (5 bases). CDR1 SGDLS and CDR2 YYNGEE come from the germline V gene. The CDR3 is 14 amino acids. The ends were cut back, 5 bases at V and 1 base at J, with 10 bases in the middle.

The chain carries TRBV5-1 and TRBJ2-1, with a possible D match to TRBD2 (5 bases). Trimming shortened V by 5 bases and J by 4 bases, and 10 bases separated the two germline ends. The CDR3 spans 13 residues. Looked up from germline, CDR1 is SGHRS and CDR2 is YFSETQ. The CDR3 here is CASSRLAYNEQFF. The CDR3 nucleotides are TGCGCCAGCAGTAGGCTAGCTTACAATGAGCAGTTCTTC.

This clone has a handful of counts. The chain has TRBV18 and TRBJ2-2; no reliable D call. V was pared by 4 bases and J by 0 bases, with 6 bases between. This CDR3 is built from 14 residues. Per the germline V gene, CDR1 is KGHSH and CDR2 is LQKENI. CDR3 nucleotides: TGTGCCAGCTCACGCGGTACGAACACCGGGGAGCTGTTTTTT. Protein: CASSRGTNTGELFF.

Only a few counts were recorded for this clone. This chain joins TRBV6-2 or TRBV6-3 and TRBJ2-1, with 8 bases identical to TRBD2. From germline, CDR1 is MNHEY and CDR2 SVGEGT. J lost 8 bases, V lost 6 bases, and 12 bases had no gene match. CDR3 length equals 15 residues. The CDR3 sequence is CASSIVAGGVDEQFF. DNA for the CDR3: TGTGCCAGCAGCATAGTGGCGGGAGGAGTGGATGAGCAGTTCTTC.

V and J are TRBV7-3 and TRBJ2-1; the match to TRBD2 covers 7 bases. CDR1 is SGHTA, CDR2 FQGTGA, per germline. This CDR3 region has 16 residues. The junction had 10 bases not matched to a gene; V was cut back by 1 base and J by 7 bases. CDR3 sequence reads: CASSLRGGSGINEQFF. CDR3 in DNA: TGTGCCAGCAGCTTAAGGGGCGGGAGTGGTATTAATGAGCAGTTCTTC.

J is TRBJ1-5 and V is TRBV7-8; 9 bases line up with TRBD1. Trimming cost V 5 bases and J 3 bases; bases outside gene matches: 8. The germline CDR1 and CDR2 sequences are SGHVS and FQNEAQ. The length of the CDR3 is 16 residues. The CDR3 region has the DNA TGTGCCAGCAGCCAACCCGGGACAGGGCCCAATCAGCCCCAGCATTTT. This codes for CASSQPGTGPNQPQHF.

The CDR3 spells CATSDRQGGGNQPQHF. In nucleotides, the CDR3 is TGTGCCACCAGTGACCGACAGGGGGGGGGCAATCAGCCCCAGCATTTT. The chain couples TRBV24-1 to TRBJ1-5, with 9 bases fitting TRBD1. In germline, CDR1 is KGHDR, CDR2 SFDVKD. The V and J ends lost 4 bases and 2 bases, in that order; junction bases with no gene match: 5. The CDR3 runs to 16 residues.

The V call is TRBV28, the J call TRBJ2-7, with D possibly being TRBD2 (6 bases). The CDR3 extends over 14 amino acids. From germline, CDR1 is MDHEN and CDR2 SYDVKM. The ends were cut back, 3 bases at V and 2 bases at J, with 11 bases in the middle. CDR3 coding DNA: TGTGCCAGCAGTTTCGGGGGTCCTACCTACGAGCAGTACTTC. Translating gives CASSFGGPTYEQYF.

The rearrangement joins TRBV4-1 to TRBJ2-1, with 11 bases fitting TRBD2. V lost 3 bases, J lost 3 bases, and 1 base stayed unmatched. The CDR3 has 15 residues. Germline CDR1 reads MGHRA; CDR2 reads YSYEKL. CDR3 residues: CASSQLAGGYNEQFF. The CDR3 DNA is TGCGCCAGCAGCCAGCTAGCGGGGGGCTACAATGAGCAGTTCTTC.

About this clone itself: Other DNA sequences in the sample encode the same CDR3. The chain uses TRBV18 and TRBJ1-1; D is perhaps TRBD1 (5 bases). This CDR3 has 14 amino acids. CDR1 KGHSH and CDR2 LQKENI come from the germline V gene. V lost 3 bases and J 1 base, leaving 9 bases between the germline ends. DNA for the CDR3: TGTGCCAGCTCACCGAGGCAGGGGAACACTGAAGCTTTCTTT. This sequence encodes CASSPRQGNTEAFF.

The chain couples TRBV4-2 to TRBJ2-5, with 10 nucleotides matching TRBD1. V shed 8 bases and J 4 bases; nucleotides not matched to a gene: 7. Germline CDR1 LGHNA, CDR2 YNFKEQ. This CDR3 has 14 residues. CDR3 nucleotide sequence: TGTGCCAGCTCCGGGGACAGGGGCTTAGAGACCCAGTACTTC. It encodes CASSGDRGLETQYF.